These 27 T cell receptor beta chains were sequenced from one sample in a study of identical twins. TCRdb fed the 5' RACE reads into MiXCR, producing one record per CDR3 protein. Among approximately 150,000 distinct CDR3 sequences listed, approximately 3.5% were seen once. The source material was memory T cells sorted from blood. The receptors were sampled from a man between 18 and 29 years old in good health.

This clonotype has more than one count but fewer than ten. The CDR3 loop reads CSARDGAGVDTQYF. CDR3 DNA: TGCAGTGCTAGAGATGGGGCGGGAGTAGATACGCAGTATTTT. The chain recombines TRBV20-1 with TRBJ2-3; 7 bases are a match to TRBD2. V lost 0 bases to trimming and J lost 5 bases; unmatched junction nucleotides: 5. This CDR3 spans 14 amino acids. Germline lookup yields CDR1 DFQATT and CDR2 SNEGSKA (reference sequence).

This clonotype occurred many times. The chain links TRBV4-2 to TRBJ2-1, with D perhaps TRBD2 (7 bases). CDR1 and CDR2 from the germline V gene are LGHNA and YNFKEQ. The CDR3 is 16 residues long. V shed 0 bases and J shed 10 bases, with 19 bases lying between them. CDR3 sequence (DNA): TGTGCCAGCAGCCAAGAGGACAGCCTCGAGGGGGGGGAGCAGTTCTTC. Encoded protein: CASSQEDSLEGGEQFF.

The chain employs TRBV2 and TRBJ2-7; no definite D call. There are 14 residues in the CDR3. CDR1 SNHLY and CDR2 FYNNEI come from the germline V gene. Trimming removed 6 bases from V and 8 bases from J, with 20 bases in between. In nucleotides, the CDR3 is TGTGCCAGCAGGGGGTCGATGACAAGTCCAAAGCAGTACTTC. Its translation: CASRGSMTSPKQYF.

The sample holds many counts of this clonotype. The genes are TRBV6-2 or TRBV6-3 and TRBJ2-3; maybe TRBD1 (6 bases). Germline loops: CDR1 MNHEY, CDR2 SVGEGT. The V and J ends lost 3 bases and 1 base respectively, with 11 bases between them. The CDR3 is made up of 15 amino acids. CDR3 amino acids: CASSYRGYGTDTQYF. The CDR3 bases are TGTGCCAGCAGTTATAGGGGGTATGGCACAGATACGCAGTATTTT.

This clonotype showed up many times. Here the CDR3 reads CSARDLLDRWYSGNTEAFF. The CDR3 DNA reads TGCAGTGCTAGAGATCTCTTGGACAGATGGTATTCGGGGAACACTGAAGCTTTCTTT. This chain joins TRBV20-1 and TRBJ1-1, with D maybe TRBD1 (6 bases). Trimming pared 0 bases from V and 1 base from J, leaving 24 bases between. The CDR3 has 19 residues. Germline V gene data show CDR1 as DFQATT and CDR2 as SNEGSKA (reference sequence).

This clonotype occurred many times. The chain employs TRBV3-1 and TRBJ2-7; D is possibly TRBD2 (5 bases). Germline assignment: CDR1 LGHDT and CDR2 YNNKEL (reference sequence). Trimming removed 1 base at V and 6 bases at J, with 13 bases between. There are 14 residues in the CDR3. In DNA, the CDR3 is TGTGCCAGCAGCCAAGCACCCACGGCGGGCGAGCAGTACTTC. As protein: CASSQAPTAGEQYF.

This clonotype was observed a handful of times. J is TRBJ2-7 and V is TRBV12-3 or TRBV12-4; TRBD1 matches 9 bases. CDR3 size: 13 residues. Trimming removed 6 bases from V and 7 bases from J; junction bases left unmatched: 7. The DNA of the CDR3 is TGTGCCAGCAGCACCGGGACAGGGTGGGAGCAGTACTTC. Translating gives CASSTGTGWEQYF.

This clonotype came up many times. The chain combines TRBV7-2 with TRBJ2-1; TRBD2 agrees at 11 bases. Germline lookup yields CDR1 SGHTA and CDR2 FQGNSA. The junction had 6 bases not matched to a gene; V was cut back by 1 base and J by 7 bases. The CDR3 contains 16 residues. CDR3 in DNA: TGTGCCAGCAGCTTAGGGCCTAGCGGGAGGTTAAATGAGCAGTTCTTC. It specifies CASSLGPSGRLNEQFF. The full variable domain, with the rest looked up from reference TRBV7-2 and TRBJ2-1, is GAGVSQSPSNKVTEKGKDVELRCDPISGHTALYWYRQSLGQGLEFLIYFQGNSAPDKSGLPSDRFSAERTGGSVSTLTIQRTQQEDSAVYLCASSLGPSGRLNEQFFGPGTRLTVL.

This clonotype was seen repeatedly, ten times or more. This chain connects TRBV18 to TRBJ2-5; D remains unclear. Trimming removed 4 bases from V and 5 bases from J, with 5 bases in between. This CDR3 is 11 amino acids long. In germline, CDR1 is KGHSH, CDR2 LQKENI. The CDR3 region has the DNA TGTGCCAGCTCACTTACGGAGACCCAGTACTTC. Amino acid sequence: CASSLTETQYF. The entire variable domain, with the rest obtained from reference TRBV18 and TRBJ2-5, is as follows: NAGVMQNPRHLVRRRGQEARLRCSPMKGHSHVYWYRQLPEEGLKFMVYLQKENIIDESGMPKERFSAEFPKEGPSILRIQQVVRGDSAAYFCASSLTETQYFGPGTRLLVL.

There are a few counts of this clonotype. This chain joins TRBV5-1 and TRBJ2-1, with TRBD2 matching over 8 bases. After removal of 0 bases from V and 15 bases from J, the junction contained 2 bases not matched to a gene. Germline lookup yields CDR1 SGHRS and CDR2 YFSETQ. This CDR3 has 11 residues. The DNA for the CDR3 is TGCGCCAGCAGCTTGGAGCGGGAGTGGTTCTTC. The encoded protein is CASSLEREWFF.

This clonotype was observed many times. The chain combines TRBV7-9 with TRBJ1-1, with D hard to call. V was clipped by 1 base and J by 7 bases, with 10 bases between them. The CDR3 has 13 amino acids. Looked up from germline, CDR1 is SEHNR and CDR2 is FQNEAQ (reference sequence). The chain's CDR3 is CASSLELSYEAFF. CDR3 DNA: TGTGCCAGCAGCTTAGAACTGTCCTATGAAGCTTTCTTT.

This clonotype was seen many times. The CDR3 nucleotides are TGTGCCAGCAGCCCCAAGGACCCTGCTCGGACTGAAGCTTTCTTT. It encodes CASSPKDPARTEAFF. The chain has TRBV5-5 and TRBJ1-1; D is ambiguous. The CDR3 consists of 15 residues. The V and J ends lost 4 bases and 5 bases respectively, with 18 bases between them. Per the germline V gene, CDR1 is SGHKS and CDR2 is YYEKEE (reference sequence).

This clonotype was observed at least ten times. V usage is TRBV3-1 and J usage is TRBJ2-4; TRBD2 matches at 13 bases. Trimming at V came to 5 bases and at J to 5 bases, leaving 9 bases not matched to a gene. Germline V lookup: CDR1 LGHDT, CDR2 YNNKEL (reference sequence). This CDR3 comprises 17 residues. The CDR3 DNA sequence: TGTGCCAGCAGCTCCCGGACTAGCGGGAGATCAGAAAACATTCAGTACTTC. Translating gives CASSSRTSGRSENIQYF.

The chain recombines TRBV18 with TRBJ1-2, with D perhaps matching TRBD1 (5 bases). Per germline, CDR1 KGHSH and CDR2 LQKENI. The V and J ends lost 4 bases and 6 bases respectively, with 15 bases between them. The CDR3 covers 14 residues. The CDR3 region has the DNA TGTGCCAGCTCACTAGACAGAGGCTGGGATGGCTACACCTTC. Encoded protein: CASSLDRGWDGYTF.

This clonotype was detected many times. The chain carries TRBV20-1 and TRBJ1-5; tentative D call: TRBD1 (5 bases). The CDR3 sequence is 13 residues long. The V end lost 1 base, the J end lost 7 bases, and 11 bases lay between the germline ends. Germline CDR1 is DFQATT and CDR2 is SNEGSKA (reference sequence). CDR3 bases: TGCAGTGCTAGAGTTCAGGGTGGGCAGCCCCAGCATTTT. It codes for CSARVQGGQPQHF.

The table lists this clonotype with many counts. V and J are TRBV29-1 and TRBJ2-5; no firm D call. CDR1 and CDR2 (germline): SQVTM, ANQGSEA. The CDR3 length is 10 residues. Trimming cost V 4 bases and J 5 bases, with 5 bases left between them. This chain's CDR3 is CSVVGETQYF. CDR3 nucleotides: TGCAGCGTTGTTGGTGAGACCCAGTACTTC.

This clonotype has at least ten counts. The rearrangement joins TRBV7-8 to TRBJ2-1; D is possibly TRBD1 (5 bases). V lost 3 bases, J lost 9 bases, and 12 bases lay in between. The CDR3 runs to 13 residues. The germline CDR1 and CDR2 sequences are SGHVS and FQNEAQ. The CDR3 protein is CASSFQGDREQFF. CDR3 bases: TGTGCCAGCAGCTTCCAAGGGGATCGTGAGCAGTTCTTC.

This clonotype occurred many times. This sequence joins TRBV5-1 and TRBJ2-7; no clear D gene. Germline lookup yields CDR1 SGHRS and CDR2 YFSETQ. The CDR3 runs 12 residues. Trimming stripped 4 bases from V and 3 bases from J, with 8 bases between. CDR3 DNA sequence: TGCGCCAGCAGCCCGGTGGGCTACGAGCAGTACTTC. It yields the protein CASSPVGYEQYF.

This clonotype was seen ten or more times. V is TRBV6-1 and J is TRBJ1-5; no clear D. Germline V gene sequence: CDR1 MNHNS, CDR2 SASEGT. The CDR3 has 16 residues. Trimming stripped 0 bases from V and 0 bases from J, with 9 bases between. The CDR3 bases are TGTGCCAGCAGTGAAGCGGAGCTCTATAGCAATCAGCCCCAGCATTTT. Its translation: CASSEAELYSNQPQHF.

In its sample, this clonotype was seen many times. J is TRBJ1-1 and V is TRBV29-1; D not resolved. The CDR3 is 11 amino acids. V was trimmed by 3 bases and J by 7 bases, leaving 9 bases between them. From germline, CDR1 is SQVTM and CDR2 ANQGSEA. CDR3 region: CSVDSGFEAFF. In DNA form, the CDR3 reads TGCAGCGTTGACTCCGGGTTTGAAGCTTTCTTT.

This clonotype was seen many times. The chain uses TRBV15 and TRBJ1-2, with D possibly TRBD1 on 6 matching bases. Between the trimmed V and J ends, which lost 7 bases and 5 bases, there was a span of 20 bases. The CDR3 is 15 residues long. Germline V gene lookup returns CDR1 LNHNV and CDR2 YYDKDF (reference sequence). CDR3 residues: CATTMEGQYPYGYTF. The CDR3 DNA is TGTGCCACCACCATGGAAGGACAGTACCCGTATGGCTACACCTTC.

This clonotype came up many times. The J gene is TRBJ1-1, the V gene TRBV18; D is unresolved. With 6 bases removed from V and 3 bases from J, the gap between germline ends came to 11 bases. From germline, CDR1 is KGHSH and CDR2 LQKENI. This CDR3 has 13 amino acids. The CDR3 DNA reads as TGTGCCAGCTCGTCTAAATGGGACACTGAAGCTTTCTTT. The encoded protein is CASSSKWDTEAFF.

The table lists this clonotype with many counts. The chain carries TRBV7-3 and TRBJ2-7; 9 bases are shared with TRBD1. The length of the CDR3 is 14 residues. Germline CDR1 SGHTA, CDR2 FQGTGA. Trimming cost V 5 bases and J 4 bases; bases outside gene matches: 6. CDR3 in amino acids: CASSPAGQGYEQYF. CDR3 nucleotide sequence: TGTGCCAGCAGCCCTGCGGGACAGGGTTACGAGCAGTACTTC. Full variable domain (remainder filled in from reference TRBV7-3 and TRBJ2-7): GAGVSQTPSNKVTEKGKYVELRCDPISGHTALYWYRQSLGQGPEFLIYFQGTGAADDSGLPNDRFFAVRPEGSVSTLKIQRTERGDSAVYLCASSPAGQGYEQYFGPGTRLTVT.

This clonotype was detected many times. The V and J genes are TRBV19 and TRBJ1-6; no firm D call. Trimming cost V 6 bases and J 6 bases, with 9 bases left between them. This CDR3 contains 13 residues. From germline, CDR1 is LNHDA and CDR2 SQIVND (reference sequence). In DNA, the CDR3 is TGTGCCAGTAGGGACCTCATTAATTCACCCCTCCACTTT. It encodes CASRDLINSPLHF.

This clonotype was counted many times. The chain recombines TRBV7-8 with TRBJ2-5; D possibly corresponds to TRBD1 (6 bases). The CDR3 has 13 amino acids. In germline, CDR1 is SGHVS, CDR2 FQNEAQ. V was trimmed by 6 bases and J by 3 bases, leaving 11 bases between them. CDR3 protein: CASRLRGKETQYF. As DNA, the CDR3 is TGTGCCAGCAGACTTAGGGGGAAAGAGACCCAGTACTTC.

This clonotype showed up many times. V is TRBV12-3 or TRBV12-4 and J is TRBJ1-6; TRBD1 matches 9 bases. V trimming: 6 bases; J trimming: 0 bases; junction bases outside the gene matches: 3. CDR3 length equals 16 residues. In DNA, the CDR3 is TGTGCCAGCAGCCGGACAGGGGACTCCTATAATTCACCCCTCCACTTT. Protein: CASSRTGDSYNSPLHF.

There are many counts of this clonotype. The chain carries TRBV6-2 or TRBV6-3 and TRBJ1-6; maybe TRBD1 (5 bases). Germline V gene sequence: CDR1 MNHEY, CDR2 SVGEGT. V was pared by 6 bases and J by 0 bases, with 15 bases between. This CDR3 contains 17 residues. CDR3 residues: CASSAAPGSSYNSPLHF. For the CDR3, the DNA is TGTGCCAGCAGCGCCGCCCCAGGGAGCTCCTATAATTCACCCCTCCACTTT.